This T cell receptor (beta chain) comes out of a study of a mutant IDH1 vaccine in newly diagnosed glioma. Background on the study: Beginning 4-6 weeks after radiotherapy alone, or with temozolomide cycles, vaccination took place. Before enrollment, patients got radiotherapy alone, temozolomide alone, or mostly the combination. Patients under treatment included around 60% males and 37.5% females and had a mean age of approximately 43 years.

The germline CDR1 and CDR2 sequences are MNHEY and SMNVEV (reference sequence). The CDR3 is 14 amino acids. Trimming cost V 5 bases and J 3 bases, with 14 bases left between them. The method was immunoSEQ multiplex PCR; TCRdb's version includes in-frame clones alone and lacks a portion of them. The table includes more than 50,000 clones, 65% detected once. Time point of the sample: week 47, end of study. Every vaccine dose comprised 300 ug of mutant IDH1 20-mer peptide plus topical imiquimod. Patients in the study were vaccinated eight times, receiving shots in weeks 1, 3, 5, 7, 11, 15, 19 and 23. In regard to this clone: What it recognizes is unknown.

The source is a man aged 35 to 55 with glioma. Some clones in this sample may be carry-over from other donors' samples. The gene calls are TRBV27 and TRBJ2-7; tentative D call: TRBD2 (6 bases). Here the sequenced sample was peripheral blood mononuclear cells (PBMCs), taken from a glioma patient whose treatment included an IDH1 peptide vaccine. The CDR3 loop reads CASSPVSRDYEQYF. In DNA form, the CDR3 reads TGTGCCAGCAGTCCGGTATCGCGGGACTACGAGCAGTACTTC.